This entry lists 9 T cell receptor beta chains sequenced from one sample in a study of blood T cell repertoires in COVID-19. Data came from immunoSEQ multiplex PCR; TCRdb stores just in-frame clones and leaves some out. The sample consists of fewer than 500,000 clones, 70% to 90% of them appearing once. Input material: PBMCs or T cells enriched from blood (not recorded which). The receptors derive from a woman under 30 with acute COVID-19.

The rearrangement uses TRBV25-1 and TRBJ1-4; D perhaps matches TRBD1 (5 bases). The CDR3 has 16 residues. Germline CDR1 is MGHDK and CDR2 is SYGVNS. The V end lost 5 bases, the J end lost 0 bases, and 13 bases lay between the germline ends. CDR3 nucleotide sequence: TGTGCCAGCAGTCAAGGACACCTGGCAACTAATGAAAAACTGTTTTTT. It codes for CASSQGHLATNEKLFF.

This clone was found once. The J gene is TRBJ1-3, the V gene TRBV19; D is unclear. The CDR3 sequence is 13 residues long. CDR1 is LNHDA and CDR2 is SQIVND in the germline V gene (reference sequence). V lost 7 bases to trimming and J lost 3 bases, with 10 bases between them. The CDR3 region is CASKLGSGNTIYF. Here the CDR3 DNA reads TGTGCCAGTAAATTAGGGAGTGGAAACACCATATATTTT.

The V and J genes are TRBV30 and TRBJ2-7, with D possibly matching TRBD2 (5 bases). The germline gives CDR1 GTSNPN, CDR2 SVGIG (reference sequence). This CDR3 has 14 residues. The V gene lost 3 bases and the J gene lost 1 base, with 13 bases spanning the gap. The CDR3 DNA follows: TGTGCCTGGAGCAAGCGGAGCTTTTCCTACGAGCAGTACTTC. Translating it yields CAWSKRSFSYEQYF. Full variable domain (missing parts from reference TRBV30 and TRBJ2-7): SQTIHQWPATLVQPVGSPLSLECTVEGTSNPNLYWYRQAAGRGLQLLFYSVGIGQISSEVPQNLSASRPQDRQFILSSKKLLLSDSGFYLCAWSKRSFSYEQYFGPGTRLTVT.

This chain uses TRBV5-5 with TRBJ1-2; tentative D call: TRBD1 (6 bases). Per germline, CDR1 SGHKS and CDR2 YYEKEE (reference sequence). CDR3 length equals 15 residues. Trimming removed 4 bases from V and 2 bases from J, with 15 bases in between. CDR3 sequence reads: CASSLGTTQNYGYTF. The CDR3 nucleotides are TGTGCCAGCAGCCTGGGGACAACTCAAAACTATGGCTACACCTTC.

This chain connects TRBV27 to TRBJ1-4, with a possible D match to TRBD1 (6 bases). CDR1 is MNHEY and CDR2 is SMNVEV in the germline V gene (reference sequence). V was trimmed by 5 bases and J by 8 bases, leaving 18 bases between them. CDR3 length equals 15 residues. The CDR3 loop is CASSPIQGIGEKLFF. The CDR3 DNA sequence: TGTGCCAGCAGTCCAATACAGGGAATAGGGGAAAAACTGTTTTTT.

The chain carries TRBV10-3 and TRBJ1-2; 10 bases match TRBD1. The junction had 10 bases not matched to a gene; V was cut back by 5 bases and J by 7 bases. The CDR3 sequence is 15 residues long. Germline V CDR1 and CDR2: ENHRY, SYGVKD. The CDR3 sequence: CAISQALTGGFGYTF. The CDR3 region has the DNA TGTGCCATCAGTCAGGCCTTGACAGGGGGCTTTGGCTACACCTTC.

V and J are TRBV7-2 and TRBJ2-1; weak D call: TRBD1 (5 bases). V lost 5 bases to trimming and J lost 5 bases, with 19 bases between them. The CDR3 length is 16 residues. The germline gives CDR1 SGHTA, CDR2 FQGNSA. The CDR3 region has the DNA TGTGCCAGCAGCGTATGGACACCCAGAACCCACAATGAGCAGTTCTTC. Translated: CASSVWTPRTHNEQFF.

A remark on this clone: Given the absence of the conserved phenylalanine or tryptophan at the CDR3 end, a read error is likely. No DNA is shown, since the ends of the CDR3 on it are uncertain; the CDR3 is the one TCRdb lists. The rearrangement joins TRBV14 to TRBJ1-1. The germline V gene has CDR1 SGHDN and CDR2 FVKESK. The CDR3 is 12 residues long, counting both termini. CDR3 amino acids: CASSQAGTSFRI.

This sequence joins TRBV13 and TRBJ1-4; D is uncertain. There are 15 residues in the CDR3. Trimming left V 3 bases short and J 3 bases short, with 11 bases between. Germline loops: CDR1 PRHDT, CDR2 FYEKMQ (reference sequence). CDR3 nucleotides: TGTGCCAGCAGCTTGGCATTGAGCGCTAATGAAAAACTGTTTTTT. This sequence encodes CASSLALSANEKLFF. The complete variable domain, with remaining parts taken from reference TRBV13 and TRBJ1-4, reads AAGVIQSPRHLIKEKRETATLKCYPIPRHDTVYWYQQGPGQDPQFLISFYEKMQSDKGSIPDRFSAQQFSDYHSELNMSSLELGDSALYFCASSLALSANEKLFFGSGTQLSVL.